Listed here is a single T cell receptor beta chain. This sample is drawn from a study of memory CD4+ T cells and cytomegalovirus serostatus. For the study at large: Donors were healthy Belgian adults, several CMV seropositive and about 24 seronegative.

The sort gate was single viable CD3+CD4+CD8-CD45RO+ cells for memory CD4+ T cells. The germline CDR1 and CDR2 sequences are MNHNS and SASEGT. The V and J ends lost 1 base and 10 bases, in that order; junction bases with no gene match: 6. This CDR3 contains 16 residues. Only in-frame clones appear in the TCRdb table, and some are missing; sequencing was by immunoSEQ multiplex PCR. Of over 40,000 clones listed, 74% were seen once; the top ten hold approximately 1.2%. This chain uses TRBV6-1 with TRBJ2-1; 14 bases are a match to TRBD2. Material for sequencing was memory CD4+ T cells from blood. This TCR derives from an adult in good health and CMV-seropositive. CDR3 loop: CASSEVVTSGGEEQFF. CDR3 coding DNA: TGTGCCAGCAGTGAAGTGGTGACTAGCGGGGGGGAAGAGCAGTTCTTC.